This TCR beta chain originates from a study of blood T cell repertoires in COVID-19. As for the study in general: Acute and convalescent COVID-19 samples came from the United States, Italy and Spain. PBMCs, B-cell-depleted T cells, or T cells were the source of the cDNA or gDNA that made up the material.

Authors' data handling: Amplification of reference gene primers provided the estimated nucleated cell counts. Measured with immunoSEQ multiplex PCR; TCRdb has only the in-frame clones, and not every one. That table is the source of V, J and clone size, and D and trimming were worked out from the DNA. This sample carries 390,000 or so clones, 85% to 90% of them seen once, and the ten largest clones take roughly 6.8%. CDR1 and CDR2 (germline): DFQATT, SNEGSKA (reference sequence). There are 16 residues in the CDR3. V was clipped by 3 bases and J by 8 bases; unmatched bases: 15. This clone was seen only once.

The V gene is TRBV20-1, the J gene TRBJ2-1, with TRBD2 matching over 8 bases. The TCR was taken from a man aged 18 to 30 with active or convalescent COVID-19. Sequencing input: peripheral blood. The CDR3 here is CSASDVTTGGHDEQFF. In DNA, the CDR3 is TGCAGTGCTAGTGATGTGACGACGGGGGGGCATGATGAGCAGTTCTTC.